This TCR beta chain appears in the sequencing data of a study of T cell responses to AZD1222 COVID-19 vaccine. This table comes from immunoSEQ multiplex PCR, and its TCRdb copy is limited to in-frame clones, with some not included. The sample holds about 160,000 clones, about 92% seen once. Study outcomes and limitations: White British people made up most donors, females outnumbered males, and clonal diversity was possibly underestimated. Spike regions recognized by vaccine-associated CD4 TCRs spanned the protein, led by 160-218 and 743-854. Spike-specific TCR breadth and depth rose after two AZD1222 doses.

A note on this clone: What it binds is not known.

The sample here was peripheral blood, taken on day 0 of MenACWY control vaccination. This clonotype was obtained from an adult in good health.

The CDR3 spells CASSQVFTEAFF. DNA of the CDR3: TGTGCCAGCAGCCAGGTTTTCACTGAAGCTTTCTTT. J is TRBJ1-1 and V is TRBV3-1 (or the pseudogene TRBV3-2), with unresolved D. This CDR3 has 12 residues. Trimming left V 3 bases short and J 4 bases short, with 6 bases between. CDR1 LGHDT and CDR2 YNNKEL come from the germline V gene (reference sequence).